The text below deals with one TCR beta chain. This entry belongs to a study of blood T cell repertoires in COVID-19. The V segment lost 0 bases and the J segment 4 bases; nucleotides outside the gene matches: 4. The CDR3 has 16 residues. Per germline, CDR1 SGDLS and CDR2 YYNGEE. Generated by immunoSEQ multiplex PCR, the TCRdb table keeps only in-frame clones and is missing some. The sample has around 200,000 clones; about 89% are singletons. The V and J genes are TRBV9 and TRBJ2-7, with 13 bases lining up with TRBD2. Specimen: PBMCs or T cells enriched from blood (not recorded which). The sequence was obtained from a woman aged 18-29 years who had recovered from COVID-19. The chain's CDR3 is CASSVGGLAGLYEQYF. CDR3 bases: TGTGCCAGCAGCGTAGGGGGACTAGCGGGATTATACGAGCAGTACTTC.